The 22 T cell receptor beta chains presented below share a single source sample, sequenced in a study of persistence of HIV-infected CD4 T cells. Their antigens are not known. Overlapping HIV-1 Gag 15-mer peptides at around 1 ug per peptide per mL were used. Memory cells lacking CD40L and CD69 with high CD45RO were sorted. This was the immunoSEQ version 4 assay in survey mode. Profiled with immunoSEQ multiplex PCR; TCRdb holds only in-frame clones, not every one. Of approximately 32,000 clones in the sample, about four fifths were seen once. This specimen consisted of CD4+ T cells sorted from PBMCs after roughly 18-hour stimulation, obtained from a patient who received antiretroviral therapy. These receptors all stem from an adult woman with HIV who was CMV-seropositive.

This chain uses TRBV5-1 with TRBJ1-1; D is uncertain. This CDR3 region has 12 residues. Germline assignment: CDR1 SGHRS and CDR2 YFSETQ. V lost 5 bases and J lost 1, with 6 bases in between. In DNA form, the CDR3 reads TGCGCCAGCAGAAGGGAGAACACTGAAGCTTTCTTT. This translates into CASRRENTEAFF.

The chain uses TRBV5-1 and TRBJ1-4; no firm D call. Per germline, CDR1 SGHRS and CDR2 YFSETQ. V shed 2 bases and J shed 0 bases, with 8 bases lying between them. The CDR3 contains 15 residues. The CDR3 protein is CASSLGGATNEKLFF. In nucleotides, the CDR3 is TGCGCCAGCAGCTTAGGAGGTGCAACTAATGAAAAACTGTTTTTT.

This clone was counted a few times. The V gene is TRBV5-6, the J gene TRBJ2-5, with 13 bases aligning to TRBD2. The CDR3 extends over 16 amino acids. CDR1 and CDR2 (germline): SGHDT, YYEEEE. Losses at the gene ends were 3 bases for V and 5 bases for J; bases not matched to a gene: 7. In DNA, the CDR3 is TGTGCCAGCAGCTGGGGACGACTAGCGGGGGGCGAGACCCAGTACTTC. It encodes CASSWGRLAGGETQYF.

This chain uses TRBV7-3 with TRBJ2-1, with D possibly matching TRBD2 (6 bases). V lost 4 bases, J lost 9 bases, and 19 bases lay in between. The CDR3 length is 15 residues. The germline V gene has CDR1 SGHTA and CDR2 FQGTGA. CDR3 sequence (DNA): TGTGCCAGCAGCTCTACGACTACCGCGGGGAGTGAGCAGTTCTTC. Protein sequence: CASSSTTTAGSEQFF.

On this clone itself: Other DNA sequences from this sample encode an identical CDR3 as well. The gene calls are TRBV29-1 and TRBJ2-1; perhaps D is TRBD1 or TRBD2 (7 bases each). Per the germline V gene, CDR1 is SQVTM and CDR2 is ANQGSEA. The CDR3 contains 13 residues. The V gene lost 6 bases and the J gene lost 3 bases, with 12 bases spanning the gap. CDR3 protein: CSVRGGLYNEQFF. CDR3 nucleotides: TGCAGCGTCAGGGGGGGGCTCTACAATGAGCAGTTCTTC.

This chain links TRBV28 with TRBJ1-5; a possible D gene is TRBD1 (6 bases). CDR1 MDHEN and CDR2 SYDVKM come from the germline V gene. The CDR3 is made up of 16 amino acids. Trimming took off 3 bases at V and 2 bases at J, with 14 bases between the two ends. The CDR3 DNA sequence: TGTGCCAGCAGTTTCGGGGGGGGCGGTCGCAATCAGCCCCAGCATTTT. Its protein product is CASSFGGGGRNQPQHF.

The chain carries TRBV28 and TRBJ1-2; 8 nucleotides line up with TRBD1. CDR1 and CDR2 from the germline V gene are MDHEN and SYDVKM. There are 13 residues in the CDR3. Germline trimming cut 7 bases from V and 8 bases from J; bases unmatched to any gene: 9. The CDR3 region is CASTTGTGFGYTF. For the CDR3, the DNA is TGTGCCAGCACCACCGGGACAGGATTCGGCTACACCTTC.

This sequence joins TRBV19 and TRBJ2-6; D not certain. This CDR3 spans 16 amino acids. Germline V gene data show CDR1 as LNHDA and CDR2 as SQIVND (reference sequence). V gave up 3 bases and J gave up 0 bases, with 9 bases separating them. CDR3 DNA: TGTGCCAGTAGTATCGGCCCGGGCTCTGGGGCCAACGTCCTGACTTTC. Amino acids: CASSIGPGSGANVLTF.

This clone was observed once. The CDR3 loop reads CASRADGTGELFF. The CDR3 DNA reads as TGTGCCAGTAGGGCCGATGGGACCGGGGAGCTGTTTTTT. The chain carries TRBV19 and TRBJ2-2; D uncertain. This CDR3 is 13 amino acids long. Germline V gene sequence: CDR1 LNHDA, CDR2 SQIVND (reference sequence). V was pared by 6 bases and J by 5 bases, with 10 bases between.

V is TRBV18 and J is TRBJ1-5; D gene ambiguous. The length of the CDR3 is 16 residues. Per germline, CDR1 KGHSH and CDR2 LQKENI. The germline V and J ends were trimmed by 3 bases and 6 bases, with 18 bases remaining between them. The CDR3: CASSPTLGGISQPQHF. The DNA of the CDR3 is TGTGCCAGCTCACCGACCCTGGGAGGGATCAGTCAGCCCCAGCATTTT.

This clone was recorded only once. The rearrangement links TRBV21-1 to TRBJ1-5; no check of the table's D call, TRBD1, against the DNA was made. TRBV21-1 is listed as a pseudogene. This CDR3 is built from 14 residues. CDR3 region: CAGGGPYLNQPQHF. DNA for the CDR3: TGTGCCGGAGGGGGCCCCTATCTTAATCAGCCCCAGCATTTT.

The chain carries TRBV7-6 and TRBJ2-2; D ambiguous. The ends were cut back, 5 bases at V and 4 bases at J, with 14 bases in the middle. Germline V gene sequence: CDR1 SGHVS, CDR2 FNYEAQ. This CDR3 has 15 residues. The CDR3 DNA reads as TGTGCCAGCAGCGGGCGTGGAGCGAGCACCGGGGAGCTGTTTTTT. It codes for CASSGRGASTGELFF.

The rearrangement uses TRBV29-1 and TRBJ2-6, with D maybe TRBD1 (6 bases). Trimming shortened V by 6 bases and J by 0 bases, and 12 bases separated the two germline ends. The length of the CDR3 is 15 residues. In germline, CDR1 is SQVTM, CDR2 ANQGSEA. CDR3 residues: CSVDRHSSGANVLTF. The CDR3 DNA reads TGCAGCGTAGACAGGCACAGCTCTGGGGCCAACGTCCTGACTTTC.

This clone was seen just once. The chain couples TRBV9 to TRBJ2-5; 12 positions match TRBD2. The CDR3 totals 17 residues. The germline gives CDR1 SGDLS, CDR2 YYNGEE. V shed 0 bases, J shed 5 bases, and the junction held 8 bases outside the gene matches. The CDR3 is CASSVGASGGAGETQYF. The CDR3, as DNA: TGTGCCAGCAGCGTAGGGGCTAGCGGGGGGGCCGGTGAGACCCAGTACTTC.

The chain couples TRBV28 to TRBJ1-4; D possibly corresponds to TRBD1 (6 bases). V was clipped by 4 bases and J by 10 bases, with 22 bases between them. The CDR3 runs 16 residues. Per germline, CDR1 MDHEN and CDR2 SYDVKM. The CDR3 reads CASSSSNMGAQGKLFF. The DNA for the CDR3 is TGTGCCAGCAGTTCATCCAACATGGGGGCGCAGGGAAAACTGTTTTTT.

The V and J genes are TRBV18 and TRBJ1-1; 8 bases line up with TRBD1. The CDR3 length is 15 residues. The trim removed 3 bases at V and 5 bases at J, leaving 8 bases unmatched. The V gene's germline CDR1 is KGHSH and CDR2 LQKENI. The CDR3 nucleotides read TGTGCCAGCTCACCTGTGACAGGGGAGTGGACTGAAGCTTTCTTT. Its protein is CASSPVTGEWTEAFF.

V usage is TRBV6-5 and J usage is TRBJ2-4; D may be TRBD2 (5 bases). The V and J ends lost 8 bases and 0 bases respectively, with 14 bases between them. CDR1 is MNHEY, CDR2 SVGAGI, per germline. The length of the CDR3 is 15 residues. The CDR3 is CASSGLSLAKNIQYF. CDR3 sequence (DNA): TGTGCCAGCTCAGGACTTTCACTAGCCAAAAACATTCAGTACTTC.

This chain uses TRBV5-1 with TRBJ2-5, with D possibly matching TRBD2 (5 bases). Trimming left V 3 bases short and J 2 bases short, with 14 bases between. Germline assignment: CDR1 SGHRS and CDR2 YFSETQ. The CDR3 covers 15 residues. As DNA, the CDR3 is TGCGCCAGCAGCTCCGGAGAGGGCAGACAAGAGACCCAGTACTTC. It yields the protein CASSSGEGRQETQYF.

This clone appeared once. The chain uses TRBV7-9 and TRBJ1-1; D gene uncertain. Germline V lookup: CDR1 SEHNR, CDR2 FQNEAQ (reference sequence). V was trimmed by 7 bases and J by 0 bases, leaving 15 bases between them. The CDR3 sequence is 15 residues long. This CDR3 is CASTKGLGMNTEAFF. CDR3 nucleotide sequence: TGTGCCAGCACCAAGGGTCTGGGAATGAACACTGAAGCTTTCTTT.

The chain joins TRBV3-1 (or the pseudogene TRBV3-2) to TRBJ1-2; the D is unclear. Trimming pared 3 bases from V and 4 bases from J, leaving 6 bases between. The germline V gene has CDR1 LGHDT and CDR2 YNNKEL (reference sequence). CDR3 length: 12 residues. CDR3 DNA: TGTGCCAGCAGCCAGGAAAGCTATGGCTACACCTTC. Amino acids: CASSQESYGYTF.

Here the CDR3 DNA reads TGCGCCAGCAGCCAACTAACCGTAGCGGGAGGGGGAGATACGCAGTATTTT. Translation: CASSQLTVAGGGDTQYF. The chain is built from TRBV4-1 and TRBJ2-3; TRBD2 aligns across 11 bases. With V trimmed by 2 bases and J by 5 bases, 9 bases remained unmatched. The CDR3 extends over 17 amino acids. CDR1 and CDR2 (germline): MGHRA, YSYEKL.

As DNA, the CDR3 is TGTGCCAGCAGCTTAACGGGAGGTGCCTTGAACACTGAAGCTTTCTTT. Protein sequence: CASSLTGGALNTEAFF. The chain combines TRBV7-3 with TRBJ1-1; D remains ambiguous. The CDR3 has 16 residues. CDR1 and CDR2 from the germline V gene are SGHTA and FQGTGA. Deletions cut 0 bases from V and 0 bases from J, with 11 bases between.